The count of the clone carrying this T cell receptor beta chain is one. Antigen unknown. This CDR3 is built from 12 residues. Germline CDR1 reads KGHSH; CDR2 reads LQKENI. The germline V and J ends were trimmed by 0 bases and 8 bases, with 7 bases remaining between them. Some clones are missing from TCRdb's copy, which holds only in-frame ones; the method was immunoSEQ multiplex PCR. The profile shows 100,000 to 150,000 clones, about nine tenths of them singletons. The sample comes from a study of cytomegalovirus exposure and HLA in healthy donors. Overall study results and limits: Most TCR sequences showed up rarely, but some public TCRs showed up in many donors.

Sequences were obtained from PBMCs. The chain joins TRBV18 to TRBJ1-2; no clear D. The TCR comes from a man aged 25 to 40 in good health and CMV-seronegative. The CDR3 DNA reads TGTGCCAGCTCACCACCGGGGAGGGGCTACACCTTC. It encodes CASSPPGRGYTF.